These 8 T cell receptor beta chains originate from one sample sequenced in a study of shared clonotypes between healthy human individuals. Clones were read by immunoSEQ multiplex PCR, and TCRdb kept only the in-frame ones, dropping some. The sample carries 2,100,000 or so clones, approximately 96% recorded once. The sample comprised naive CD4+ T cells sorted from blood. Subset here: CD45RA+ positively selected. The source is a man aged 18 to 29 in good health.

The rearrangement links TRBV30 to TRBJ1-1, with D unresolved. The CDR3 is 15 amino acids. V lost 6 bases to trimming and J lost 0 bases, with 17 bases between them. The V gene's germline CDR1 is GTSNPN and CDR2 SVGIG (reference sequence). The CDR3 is CACPSRGFVNTEAFF. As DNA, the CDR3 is TGTGCCTGCCCTTCGAGAGGGTTCGTGAACACTGAAGCTTTCTTT.

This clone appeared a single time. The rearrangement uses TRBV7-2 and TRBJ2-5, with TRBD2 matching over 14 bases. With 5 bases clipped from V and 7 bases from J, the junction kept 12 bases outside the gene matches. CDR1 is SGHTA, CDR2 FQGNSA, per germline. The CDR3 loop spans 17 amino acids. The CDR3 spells CASSPQTSGRALGTQYF. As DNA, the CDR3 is TGTGCCAGCAGCCCCCAGACTAGCGGGAGGGCCTTGGGGACCCAGTACTTC.

The CDR3 DNA follows: TGCGCCAGCAGCGTACAGGGATTTTCGGAGACCCAGTACTTC. This encodes CASSVQGFSETQYF. This chain joins TRBV5-1 and TRBJ2-5; possible D gene TRBD1, 6 bases. Trimming removed 4 bases at V and 5 bases at J, with 15 bases between. The CDR3 covers 14 residues. Germline V lookup: CDR1 SGHRS, CDR2 YFSETQ.

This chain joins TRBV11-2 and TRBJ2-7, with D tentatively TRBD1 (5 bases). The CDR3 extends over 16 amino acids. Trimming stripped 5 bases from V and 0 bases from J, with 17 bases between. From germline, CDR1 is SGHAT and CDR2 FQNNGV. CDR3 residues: CASSRTAGGASYEQYF. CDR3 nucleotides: TGTGCCAGCAGCCGAACGGCAGGTGGGGCCTCCTACGAGCAGTACTTC.

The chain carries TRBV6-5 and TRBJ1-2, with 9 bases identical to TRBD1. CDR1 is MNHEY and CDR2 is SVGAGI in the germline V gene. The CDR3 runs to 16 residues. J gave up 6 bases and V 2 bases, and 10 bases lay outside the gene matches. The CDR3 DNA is TGTGCCAGCAGTTACGATGCCCGGACAGGGGAGGATGGCTACACCTTC. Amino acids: CASSYDARTGEDGYTF.

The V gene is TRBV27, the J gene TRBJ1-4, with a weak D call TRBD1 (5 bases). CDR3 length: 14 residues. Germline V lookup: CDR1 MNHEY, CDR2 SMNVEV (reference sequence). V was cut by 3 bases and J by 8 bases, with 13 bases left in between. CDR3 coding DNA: TGTGCCAGCAGTTTGTGGGGCGTAGGGGAAAAACTGTTTTTT. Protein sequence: CASSLWGVGEKLFF.

The DNA of the CDR3 is TGTGCCAGCAGCTTTGGGGCAGGGGTCGGCTACACCTTC. Its protein product is CASSFGAGVGYTF. The J gene is TRBJ1-2, the V gene TRBV12-1; TRBD1, the table's D call, lacks a check against the DNA. TRBV12-1 is a listed pseudogene. The CDR3 length is 13 residues.

This CDR3 is CASTRLQVSDTQYF. The CDR3 nucleotides are TGCGCCAGCACCCGTCTCCAGGTTTCGGATACGCAGTATTTT. The V call is TRBV5-1, the J call TRBJ2-3, with D uncertain. V lost 6 bases, J lost 6 bases, and 17 bases lay in between. The CDR3 is 14 residues long. CDR1 is SGHRS and CDR2 is YFSETQ in the germline V gene.